The present TCR beta chain was sequenced within a study of T-cell memory formation after mild COVID-19. Study-level information: Largely, the TCR clusters proved donor specific.

V dropped 7 bases and J dropped 8; count of bases not matched to a gene: 15. In germline, CDR1 is DFQATT, CDR2 SNEGSKA (reference sequence). The CDR3 is 14 amino acids. This clonotype has a count of ten or more. The antigen remains undetermined. Points from the study as a whole: Within pre-infection memory, some responding clones were found, suggesting cross-reactive memory joined. The study found contracting CD4+ clones mainly in CM and EM and contracting CD8+ clones in EMRA.

TCRdb passed the 5' RACE reads through MiXCR, listing each CDR3 protein once. The sample lists some 150,000 distinct CDR3 sequences, over 15% seen once, with 2% to 2.5% in the top ten. The J gene is TRBJ2-3, the V gene TRBV20-1; 7 positions match TRBD2. This receptor was identified in an adult woman who had mild COVID-19 (a few samples of this study predate the infection). Cell type and time point are not known. Sequencing was done on a sample of PBMCs or a T cell subset sorted from them (not recorded which). The CDR3 DNA sequence: TGCAGTGTTACTCGACTAGCCGGGTCGCGTACGCAGTATTTT. It specifies CSVTRLAGSRTQYF.